The 3 T cell receptor beta chains in this list originate from one sample, sequenced in a study of identical twins (dated by TCRdb to about 2016). Receptor libraries were prepared by 5' RACE. TCRdb names Illumina HiSeq 2000 as the instrument used. TCRdb took the public reads, trimmed them with fastp at Q25, ran MiXCR for clone calling and kept in-frame beta chains. Every distinct CDR3 protein forms one entry, paired with its most common genes and DNA. The sample yields around 1.7 million distinct CDR3 sequences; under 35% were counted once. The top ten hold roughly 0.3% of the sample. What was sequenced was cord blood. These receptors all come from a newborn girl in good health.

This clonotype was seen repeatedly, ten times or more. The V call is TRBV14, the J call TRBJ2-7; the match to TRBD1 covers 7 bases. The CDR3 sequence is 14 residues long. Per the germline V gene, CDR1 is SGHDN and CDR2 is FVKESK. The trim removed 4 bases at V and 2 bases at J, leaving 5 bases unmatched. The CDR3 sequence is CASSRGQATYEQYF. The CDR3 bases are TGTGCCAGCAGCCGTGGACAGGCTACCTACGAGCAGTACTTC.

This clonotype appeared a few times. This chain joins TRBV6-5 and TRBJ1-2; TRBD1 might be the D (6 bases). V lost 0 bases to trimming and J lost 8 bases, with 13 bases between them. The CDR3 extends over 14 amino acids. The germline gives CDR1 MNHEY, CDR2 SVGAGI. The CDR3 DNA is TGTGCCAGCAGTTACTCGGGGCCAGGGGTCGGCTACACCTTC. This sequence encodes CASSYSGPGVGYTF.

The chain links TRBV13 to TRBJ2-1; 13 bases are shared with TRBD2. Germline V CDR1 and CDR2: PRHDT, FYEKMQ (reference sequence). With 4 bases clipped from V and 2 bases from J, the junction kept 5 bases outside the gene matches. This CDR3 comprises 17 residues. In DNA, the CDR3 is TGTGCCAGCAGCTCCTTAACTAGCGGGAGGGCCTACAATGAGCAGTTCTTC. It encodes CASSSLTSGRAYNEQFF. Drawing the rest from reference TRBV13 and TRBJ2-1, the complete variable domain is AAGVIQSPRHLIKEKRETATLKCYPIPRHDTVYWYQQGPGQDPQFLISFYEKMQSDKGSIPDRFSAQQFSDYHSELNMSSLELGDSALYFCASSSLTSGRAYNEQFFGPGTRLTVL.